The clone carrying this T cell receptor (beta chain) was recorded a few times. The sample originates from a study of technical replicates of blood from a handful of donors. Libraries were prepared by immunoSEQ multiplex PCR; TCRdb keeps only in-frame clonotypes and omits some of them. The sample shows some 60,000 clones, 85% to 90% of them seen only once. This CDR3 has 16 amino acids. Germline assignment: CDR1 LGHNA and CDR2 YNFKEQ. Trimming cost V 1 base and J 5 bases; bases outside gene matches: 6. This sequence joins TRBV4-2 and TRBJ2-5, with 11 bases fitting TRBD2. Sequenced: PBMCs. The sequence was collected from a human donor in good health. Some clones in this sample may be carry-over from other donors' samples. As DNA, the CDR3 is TGTGCCAGCAGCCAAGGTGTAGCGGGGGGGGTCGAGACCCAGTACTTC. Protein sequence: CASSQGVAGGVETQYF.